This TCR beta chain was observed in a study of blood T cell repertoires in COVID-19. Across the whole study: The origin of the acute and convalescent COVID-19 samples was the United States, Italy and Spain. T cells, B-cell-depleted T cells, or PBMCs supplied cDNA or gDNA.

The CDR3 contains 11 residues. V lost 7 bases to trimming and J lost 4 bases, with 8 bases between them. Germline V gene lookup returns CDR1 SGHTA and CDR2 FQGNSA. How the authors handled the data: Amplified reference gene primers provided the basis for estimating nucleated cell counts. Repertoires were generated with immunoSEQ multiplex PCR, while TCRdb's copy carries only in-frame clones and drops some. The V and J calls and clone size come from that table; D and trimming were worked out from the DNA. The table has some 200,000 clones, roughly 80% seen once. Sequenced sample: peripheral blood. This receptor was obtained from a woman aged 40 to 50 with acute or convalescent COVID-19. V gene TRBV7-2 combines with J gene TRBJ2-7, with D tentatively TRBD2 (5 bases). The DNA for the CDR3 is TGTGCCAGCAAGAGGGATTACGAGCAGTACTTC. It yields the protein CASKRDYEQYF.